A single sample is the source of the 20 T cell receptor beta chains below, sequenced in a study of spatial heterogeneity in lung cancer. Time point specified: blood at routine non-recurrence follow-up after resection. TCRdb reprocessed the 5' RACE reads with MiXCR, giving one entry per CDR3 protein. Among fewer than 25,000 distinct CDR3 sequences listed, about 9.8% were seen once. The input for sequencing was PBMCs, taken at follow-up. These receptors were taken from a male donor with early-stage non-small cell lung cancer.

CDR3 sequence: CASSLLAGGEAQYF. The DNA of the CDR3 is TGTGCCAGCAGCCTCCTAGCGGGGGGTGAGGCCCAGTACTTC. The chain employs TRBV7-2 and TRBJ2-5, with 11 bases identical to TRBD2. CDR1 SGHTA and CDR2 FQGNSA come from the germline V gene. The V and J ends lost 5 bases and 9 bases, in that order; junction bases with no gene match: 8. The CDR3 loop spans 14 amino acids.

This clonotype has a count of ten or more. This chain connects TRBV10-3 to TRBJ2-3; 14 bases align to TRBD2. The CDR3 sequence is 15 residues long. The germline V gene has CDR1 ENHRY and CDR2 SYGVKD. V lost 9 bases and J lost 2; bases outside the gene matches: 4. In DNA form, the CDR3 reads TGTGCCATAGCGGGACTAGCGGGGGTCACAGATACGCAGTATTTT. Amino acids: CAIAGLAGVTDTQYF.

Ten or more counts support this clonotype. The gene calls are TRBV5-4 and TRBJ2-2; a possible D gene is TRBD1 (6 bases). CDR1 and CDR2 from the germline V gene are SGHNT and YYREEE (reference sequence). The CDR3 spans 15 residues. V was cut by 4 bases and J by 0 bases, with 10 bases left in between. CDR3 sequence: CASSNRVANTGELFF. In DNA form, the CDR3 reads TGTGCCAGCAGCAACAGGGTCGCGAACACCGGGGAGCTGTTTTTT.

This clonotype was counted at least ten times. V gene TRBV6-6 combines with J gene TRBJ1-1; D unresolved. The germline V and J ends were trimmed by 6 bases and 5 bases, with 22 bases remaining between them. This CDR3 is 16 amino acids long. The germline CDR1 and CDR2 sequences are MNHNY and SVGAGI (reference sequence). This chain's CDR3 is CASSSPGRRVGTEAFF. In DNA form, the CDR3 reads TGTGCCAGCAGCTCCCCTGGAAGGAGGGTTGGGACTGAAGCTTTCTTT.

This clonotype was recorded many times. The V call is TRBV7-6, the J call TRBJ1-6; 7 bases align to TRBD1. The CDR3 contains 16 residues. Trimming took 5 bases from V and 0 from J; bases not matched to a gene: 4. Germline assignment: CDR1 SGHVS and CDR2 FNYEAQ. The CDR3 nucleotides read TGTGCCAGCAGCCGGGACAGAAACTCCTATAATTCACCCCTCCACTTT. Translation gives CASSRDRNSYNSPLHF.

This clonotype was seen at least ten times. V is TRBV5-1 and J is TRBJ1-1; D remains unclear. In germline, CDR1 is SGHRS, CDR2 YFSETQ. V was pared by 5 bases and J by 2 bases, with 13 bases between. The length of the CDR3 is 14 residues. CDR3 bases: TGCGCCAGCAGACCCCTTGTGGGAAACACTGAAGCTTTCTTT. The encoded protein is CASRPLVGNTEAFF.

V gene TRBV5-1 combines with J gene TRBJ2-7; 8 bases agree with TRBD2. J was trimmed by 4 bases and V by 2 bases; bases with no gene match: 8. This CDR3 has 15 amino acids. CDR1 is SGHRS, CDR2 YFSETQ, per germline. Here the CDR3 DNA reads TGCGCCAGCAGCTTTGCGGGGGGAACGAGTTACGAGCAGTACTTC. Translated: CASSFAGGTSYEQYF.

This clonotype showed up just a few times. The gene calls are TRBV10-3 and TRBJ1-2; D is perhaps TRBD1 (5 bases). V was shortened by 11 bases and J by 2 bases, with 15 bases between the two germline ends. The CDR3 contains 13 residues. Germline V gives CDR1 ENHRY, CDR2 SYGVKD. For the CDR3, the DNA is TGTGCCCCCGAGGTGACAGAGAACTATGGCTACACCTTC. Amino acid sequence: CAPEVTENYGYTF.

The chain joins TRBV5-5 to TRBJ1-5, with D unclear. Germline CDR1 reads SGHKS; CDR2 reads YYEKEE (reference sequence). Trimming removed 1 base at V and 0 bases at J, with 5 bases between. This CDR3 has 14 residues. CDR3 sequence: CASSLFHSNQPQHF. The CDR3 nucleotides are TGTGCCAGCAGCTTGTTTCATAGCAATCAGCCCCAGCATTTT.

With regard to this clonotype: Because the CDR3 is missing its conserved closing phenylalanine or tryptophan, this is likely a read error. The gene calls are TRBV28 and TRBJ2-7, with TRBD1 identical over 7 bases. Germline-derived CDR1 and CDR2 are MDHEN and SYDVKM. The V and J ends lost 4 bases and 2 bases, in that order; junction bases with no gene match: 5. There are 14 residues in the CDR3. The DNA for the CDR3 is TGTGCCAGCAGTTCCCCGACAGGGACCTACGAGCAGTACCTC. Translated, it gives CASSSPTGTYEQYL.

This chain links TRBV18 with TRBJ2-6; D not resolved. The CDR3 is 16 residues long. Trimming took off 5 bases at V and 0 bases at J, with 11 bases between the two ends. Germline values: CDR1 KGHSH, CDR2 LQKENI. For the CDR3, the DNA is TGTGCCAGCTCAACCAGACCGCTCTCTGGGGCCAACGTCCTGACTTTC. Translating gives CASSTRPLSGANVLTF.

This clonotype was counted ten times or more. The chain has TRBV28 and TRBJ1-2, with D unclear. The CDR3 extends over 15 amino acids. Trimming took off 1 base at V and 0 bases at J, with 9 bases between the two ends. The germline CDR1 and CDR2 sequences are MDHEN and SYDVKM. The CDR3 loop reads CASSLSSGANYGYTF. The CDR3 DNA reads as TGTGCCAGCAGTTTATCCTCGGGAGCTAACTATGGCTACACCTTC.

The sample holds many counts of this clonotype. The CDR3 DNA reads as TGCAGTGCTAGAGATCGTAGCTTCCATCAGCCCCAGCATTTT. This encodes CSARDRSFHQPQHF. V gene TRBV20-1 combines with J gene TRBJ1-5, with unresolved D. CDR1 is DFQATT, CDR2 SNEGSKA, per germline (reference sequence). Trimming stripped 0 bases from V and 5 bases from J, with 11 bases between. This CDR3 is built from 14 residues.

This clonotype was observed many times. The CDR3 coding sequence is TGTGCCAGCACCCCCGTCGGTGGGTACCTCGACTACACCTTC. Translated: CASTPVGGYLDYTF. The rearrangement links TRBV7-9 to TRBJ1-2, with unresolved D. V was cut by 7 bases and J by 10 bases, with 22 bases left in between. The germline CDR1 and CDR2 sequences are SEHNR and FQNEAQ (reference sequence). The CDR3 sequence is 14 residues long.

This clonotype was counted many times. The chain uses TRBV6-5 and TRBJ1-1, with D tentatively TRBD1 (6 bases). This CDR3 has 14 residues. In germline, CDR1 is MNHEY, CDR2 SVGAGI. The V gene lost 6 bases and the J gene lost 3 bases, with 14 bases spanning the gap. CDR3 residues: CASSYLSGDTEAFF. As DNA, the CDR3 is TGTGCCAGCAGCTACCTCTCAGGGGACACTGAAGCTTTCTTT.

V usage is TRBV6-6 and J usage is TRBJ2-7; D ambiguous. Germline V gene sequence: CDR1 MNHNY, CDR2 SVGAGI (reference sequence). The CDR3 sequence is 12 residues long. Trimming pared 2 bases from V and 4 bases from J, leaving 6 bases between. The CDR3 loop is CASSYLVYEQYF. CDR3 DNA: TGTGCCAGCAGTTACCTGGTGTACGAGCAGTACTTC.

Many counts were recorded for this clonotype. This rearrangement joins TRBV7-9 to TRBJ1-2, with TRBD1 matching over 8 bases. The CDR3 is 14 amino acids. The germline CDR1 and CDR2 sequences are SEHNR and FQNEAQ (reference sequence). Trimming at V came to 4 bases and at J to 3 bases, leaving 4 bases not matched to a gene. CDR3 bases: TGTGCCAGCAGCTCACTGACAGGGGACTATGGCTACACCTTC. Translating it yields CASSSLTGDYGYTF.

The gene calls are TRBV28 and TRBJ2-1, with 10 bases matching TRBD2. V was clipped by 4 bases and J by 4 bases; unmatched bases: 4. CDR1 is MDHEN, CDR2 SYDVKM, per germline. The CDR3 is 15 residues long. Here the CDR3 DNA reads TGTGCCAGCAGTTCGTTAGCGGGGGGATACAATGAGCAGTTCTTC. Protein sequence: CASSSLAGGYNEQFF.

The V gene is TRBV5-8, the J gene TRBJ2-1; D remains unclear. CDR3 length: 14 amino acids. Between the trimmed V and J ends, which lost 4 bases and 3 bases, there was a span of 11 bases. CDR1 SGHTS and CDR2 YDEGEE come from the germline V gene. CDR3 sequence: CASSPDVFYNEQFF. CDR3 nucleotides: TGTGCCAGCAGCCCGGACGTCTTCTACAATGAGCAGTTCTTC.

This clonotype came up many times. CDR3 sequence reads: CASRLTGGPRGGYTF. The CDR3 nucleotides are TGTGCCAGCAGACTGACAGGGGGCCCTCGTGGTGGCTACACCTTC. The chain links TRBV27 to TRBJ1-2, with 10 bases lining up with TRBD1. V shed 6 bases and J 7 bases; nucleotides not matched to a gene: 11. The CDR3 is 15 residues long. Germline V lookup: CDR1 MNHEY, CDR2 SMNVEV (reference sequence).